The 17 T cell receptor beta chains given below trace back to one sample, sequenced in a study of shared clonotypes between healthy human individuals (dated by TCRdb to the early 2020s). Library method: the immunoSEQ multiplex PCR assay. Entries here come from immuneACCESS through TCRdb and include only in-frame sequences with V and J called. Some clones fail to appear in such tables; in the studies checked, an unresolved V gene covers under half of the shortfall, and the cause of the remainder is unknown. This sample holds 2 million to 2.5 million clones; 90% to 96% were observed only once. Around 0.13% of the sample goes to the ten largest clones. The sequencing sample was made of naive CD4+ T cells sorted from blood. Taken with the paper, the label for cell subset or site translates to: CD45RA+ positively selected. These receptors all come from a young man in good health.

The genes are TRBV10-2 and TRBJ1-3; the D gene is possibly TRBD1 (5 bases). The CDR3 extends over 15 amino acids. Between the trimmed V and J ends, which lost 3 bases and 7 bases, there was a span of 16 bases. CDR1 is WSHSY, CDR2 SAAADI, per germline. The CDR3 bases are TGCGCCAGCAGTGATGCAGGGAAACAGCGGAACACCATATATTTT. Amino acid sequence: CASSDAGKQRNTIYF.

CDR3 residues: CASSIRTGTQPQHF. CDR3 sequence (DNA): TGTGCCAGTAGTATACGGACAGGGACGCAGCCCCAGCATTTT. The chain uses TRBV19 and TRBJ1-5; 8 bases map to TRBD1. CDR3 length equals 14 residues. Trimming took 2 bases from V and 7 from J; bases not matched to a gene: 4. Per germline, CDR1 LNHDA and CDR2 SQIVND (reference sequence).

The chain links TRBV5-1 to TRBJ2-2, with TRBD2 matching 13 bases. CDR1 and CDR2 from the germline V gene are SGHRS and YFSETQ. This CDR3 is built from 17 residues. J was trimmed by 6 bases and V by 6 bases; bases with no gene match: 11. The CDR3 region is CASNDRTSGGGAGELFF. The CDR3 nucleotides are TGCGCCAGCAACGATCGGACTAGCGGGGGCGGGGCCGGGGAGCTGTTTTTT.

The chain uses TRBV11-3 and TRBJ2-5, with 11 bases matching TRBD2. CDR1 and CDR2 (germline): SGHNT, YENEEA. The V and J ends lost 4 bases and 3 bases, in that order; junction bases with no gene match: 4. The CDR3 is made up of 15 amino acids. The CDR3: CASSSTLAGEETQYF. DNA of the CDR3: TGTGCCAGCAGCTCGACACTAGCGGGGGAAGAGACCCAGTACTTC. Full variable domain (remainder filled in from reference TRBV11-3 and TRBJ2-5): EAGVVQSPRYKIIEKKQPVAFWCNPISGHNTLYWYLQNLGQGPELLIRYENEEAVDDSQLPKDRFSAERLKGVDSTLKIQPAELGDSAVYLCASSSTLAGEETQYFGPGTRLLVL.

This chain connects TRBV7-6 to TRBJ2-1; a possible D gene is TRBD2 (6 bases). CDR3 length equals 15 residues. V was pared by 2 bases and J by 2 bases, with 10 bases between. Germline-derived CDR1 and CDR2 are SGHVS and FNYEAQ. CDR3: CASSLISGPYNEQFF. As DNA, the CDR3 is TGTGCCAGCAGCTTAATTAGCGGACCCTACAATGAGCAGTTCTTC. The full variable domain, in which reference TRBV7-6 and TRBJ2-1 provide the parts outside the CDR3, is GAGVSQSPRYKVTKRGQDVALRCDPISGHVSLYWYRQALGQGPEFLTYFNYEAQQDKSGLPNDRFSAERPEGSISTLTIQRTEQRDSAMYRCASSLISGPYNEQFFGPGTRLTVL.

This CDR3 is CASSELVYEQYF. CDR3 nucleotide sequence: TGTGCCAGCAGTGAATTAGTCTACGAGCAGTACTTC. The chain is built from TRBV6-1 and TRBJ2-7; the D is unclear. Trimming took off 2 bases at V and 3 bases at J, with 5 bases between the two ends. Germline CDR1 is MNHNS and CDR2 is SASEGT. There are 12 residues in the CDR3.

V and J are TRBV28 and TRBJ1-2; no firm D call. The CDR3 length is 14 residues. Trimming removed 6 bases from V and 8 bases from J, with 19 bases in between. Looked up from germline, CDR1 is MDHEN and CDR2 is SYDVKM. The CDR3 sequence is CASRVDGRFWGYTF. For the CDR3, the DNA is TGTGCCAGCAGGGTGGACGGACGATTTTGGGGCTACACCTTC.

The chain links TRBV7-3 to TRBJ2-1, with D unresolved. This CDR3 has 13 residues. Germline values: CDR1 SGHTA, CDR2 FQGTGA. V gave up 2 bases and J gave up 12 bases, with 14 bases separating them. CDR3: CASSLEFGLGQFF. The DNA for the CDR3 is TGTGCCAGCAGCTTAGAGTTTGGGTTGGGGCAGTTCTTC.

Concerning this clone itself: At one end, the junction sequence differs from germline, possibly due to a read error. This chain uses TRBV7-7 with TRBJ2-1, with 7 bases identical to TRBD1. This CDR3 is built from 17 residues. The germline V gene encodes CDR1 SSHAT and CDR2 FNYEAQ (reference sequence). The CDR3 loop is CASSLGTAASSYNEQFF. CDR3 in DNA: TGTGCTAGCAGCCTCGGGACAGCTGCCAGCTCCTACAATGAGCAGTTCTTC.

For the CDR3, the DNA is TGTGCCAGCAGCCCCGGGGGTAGCGGGAGTTTCGATGAGCAGTTCTTC. This translates into CASSPGGSGSFDEQFF. The rearrangement joins TRBV6-6 to TRBJ2-1, with TRBD2 matching over 9 bases. CDR3 length equals 16 residues. Germline CDR1 and CDR2: MNHNY and SVGAGI (reference sequence). Trimming at V came to 6 bases and at J to 8 bases, leaving 14 bases not matched to a gene.

This clone was detected once. The V call is TRBV10-3, the J call TRBJ1-2; D is ambiguous. Between the trimmed V and J ends, which lost 0 bases and 6 bases, there was a span of 14 bases. This CDR3 spans 15 amino acids. Germline CDR1 reads ENHRY; CDR2 reads SYGVKD. This CDR3 is CAISESGSLSDGYTF. The CDR3 nucleotides are TGTGCCATCAGTGAGTCCGGCAGTCTCAGCGATGGCTACACCTTC.

V usage is TRBV21-1 and J usage is TRBJ1-2. TRBV21-1 is deemed a pseudogene. This CDR3 region has 14 residues. The CDR3 nucleotides read TGTGCCAGCACCCTGGGACGGACGCCAGTCGGCTACACCTTC. Its protein is CASTLGRTPVGYTF.

The chain employs TRBV5-1 and TRBJ2-3, with a tentative D call TRBD1 (6 bases). Germline-derived CDR1 and CDR2 are SGHRS and YFSETQ. The CDR3 runs 14 residues. The V end lost 4 bases, the J end lost 2 bases, and 11 bases lay between the germline ends. This CDR3 is CASSGDKFTDTQYF. DNA of the CDR3: TGCGCCAGCAGCGGGGACAAATTCACAGATACGCAGTATTTT.

This rearrangement joins TRBV28 to TRBJ1-5; D unclear. CDR1 and CDR2 (germline): MDHEN, SYDVKM. V was cut by 6 bases and J by 1 base, with 13 bases left in between. This CDR3 has 15 residues. The CDR3 nucleotides are TGTGCCAGCAGCTCCATGGACGGGAGCAATCAGCCCCAGCATTTT. This translates into CASSSMDGSNQPQHF.

This clone turned up a few times. CDR3 coding DNA: TGTGCCAGCAGTGACTCCCTGCCCCTCCACTTT. Translated: CASSDSLPLHF. V usage is TRBV2 and J usage is TRBJ1-6; D gene unclear. Trimming cost V 3 bases and J 13 bases, with 7 bases left between them. This CDR3 is 11 amino acids long. Germline CDR1 is SNHLY and CDR2 is FYNNEI.

The gene calls are TRBV9 and TRBJ2-4, with 7 bases matching TRBD1. The CDR3 sequence is 16 residues long. J was trimmed by 1 base and V by 4 bases; bases with no gene match: 8. Germline V lookup: CDR1 SGDLS, CDR2 YYNGEE. For the CDR3, the DNA is TGTGCCAGCAGCCTCACAGGGGCTCCGGCCAAAAACATTCAGTACTTC. Encoded protein: CASSLTGAPAKNIQYF.

This clone occurred once. The V call is TRBV7-2, the J call TRBJ2-2; D could derive from TRBD1 or TRBD2 (6 bases each). With 1 base removed from V and 7 bases from J, the gap between germline ends came to 16 bases. This CDR3 region has 16 residues. CDR1 SGHTA and CDR2 FQGNSA come from the germline V gene. For the CDR3, the DNA is TGTGCCAGCAGCTTAGGGTTGCCGGGGGCGAGCGGGGAGCTGTTTTTT. Translation gives CASSLGLPGASGELFF.